This is a list of T cell receptor beta chains from one sample in a study of immune cell composition in non-small cell lung cancer. TCRdb keeps only in-frame clones here, not all; method: immunoSEQ multiplex PCR. There are 6,000 to 8,500 clones in the sample; approximately 61% occur only once, and over 8.5% lies in the top ten. The sample was non-adjacent lung tissue. The receptors stem from a human donor with non-small cell lung cancer. Each CDR3 is given with its conserved first and last residue. Fields, in order: D gene, V gene, clone size, J gene, CDR3 protein, CDR3 DNA. The D gene is left open where the match is weak. Some rows have no size entry. The others give once, few or many, or a class for an expanded clone.

>-|TRBV6-6|-|TRBJ1-5
CASRLTAGANQPQHF
TGTGCCAGCAGACTGACAGCGGGGGCGAATCAGCCCCAGCATTTT
>-|TRBV7-2|few|TRBJ2-7
CASSPLVGSEQYF
TGTGCCAGCAGCCCTCTAGTAGGATCCGAGCAGTACTTC
>-|TRBV28|few|TRBJ2-6
CASHGSGAGANVLTF
TGTGCCAGCCACGGTTCAGGGGCTGGGGCCAACGTCCTGACTTTC
>-|TRBV7-8|-|TRBJ2-7
CASSPRLTGDYEQYF
TGTGCCAGCAGCCCCCGCCTGACAGGAGACTACGAGCAGTACTTC
>TRBD2|TRBV18|-|TRBJ2-1
CASSPFGGEQFF
TGTGCCAGCTCACCATTCGGGGGGGAGCAGTTCTTC
>-|TRBV6-1|-|TRBJ1-6
CASKQPNSPLHF
TGTGCCAGCAAACAGCCTAATTCACCCCTCCACTTT
>-|TRBV29-1|few|TRBJ1-2
CSVRSGGADGYTF
TGCAGCGTTCGTAGTGGGGGGGCTGATGGCTACACCTTC
>-|TRBV7-2|-|TRBJ1-1
CASSPLGAGNTEAFF
TGTGCCAGCAGCCCCCTGGGGGCAGGGAACACTGAAGCTTTCTTT
>-|TRBV10-2|few|TRBJ2-3
CASSPSRQNTDTQYF
TGCGCCAGCAGTCCTAGTCGTCAGAACACAGATACGCAGTATTTT
>-|TRBV2|-|TRBJ2-5
CASSIFKGSETQYF
TGTGCCAGCAGTATCTTTAAGGGGTCTGAGACCCAGTACTTC
>TRBD1|TRBV7-9|-|TRBJ1-2
CASSSQGAGNYGYTF
TGTGCCAGCAGCTCCCAGGGGGCGGGTAACTATGGCTACACCTTC
>TRBD1|TRBV5-1|-|TRBJ2-5
CASSFSQGATLETQYF
TGCGCCAGCAGCTTTTCACAGGGGGCGACATTGGAGACCCAGTACTTC
>-|TRBV6-6|-|TRBJ2-5
CASSYLLPGMGETQYF
TGTGCCAGCAGTTACCTCCTCCCGGGGATGGGGGAGACCCAGTACTTC
>-|TRBV29-1|-|TRBJ2-7
CSVEDRGYEQYF
TGCAGCGTTGAAGACAGGGGCTACGAGCAGTACTTC
>TRBD2|TRBV5-6|-|TRBJ2-7
CASSWGQTSDYEQYF
TGTGCCAGCAGCTGGGGTCAGACTAGCGACTACGAGCAGTACTTC
>TRBD2|TRBV15|-|TRBJ2-7
CATSRGLGAYEQYF
TGTGCCACCAGCCGCGGACTAGGAGCCTACGAGCAGTACTTC
>-|TRBV7-3|-|TRBJ2-6
CASSLRGEHHSGANVLTF
TGTGCCAGCAGCTTACGTGGTGAACACCACTCTGGGGCCAACGTCCTGACTTTC
>TRBD1|TRBV5-4|-|TRBJ2-5
CASSRGTGAIQETQYF
TGTGCCAGCAGCAGAGGGACAGGGGCGATACAAGAGACCCAGTACTTC
>TRBD2|TRBV11-3|-|TRBJ2-3
CASSATGGRTDTQYF
TGTGCCAGCAGCGCAACGGGGGGGCGGACAGATACGCAGTATTTT
>TRBD1|TRBV23-1|-|TRBJ1-2
CASSQTRWTGPGYTF
TGCGCCAGCAGTCAGACCCGATGGACAGGGCCAGGCTACACCTTC
>TRBD2|TRBV9|few|TRBJ2-1
CASSVEASGSGHEQFF
TGTGCCAGCAGCGTAGAGGCTAGCGGGAGTGGGCATGAGCAGTTCTTC
>-|TRBV5-6|-|TRBJ2-7
CASSLRGLAYEQYF
TGTGCCAGCAGCTTGCGCGGCCTAGCCTACGAGCAGTACTTC
>-|TRBV4-2|-|TRBJ1-1
CASSQDLRGDTEAFF
TGTGCCAGCAGCCAAGATCTCCGCGGGGACACTGAAGCTTTCTTT
>TRBD1|TRBV29-1|few|TRBJ2-1
CSALGQGVYNEQFF
TGCAGCGCCCTGGGACAGGGGGTGTACAATGAGCAGTTCTTC
>TRBD1|TRBV9|-|TRBJ1-1
CASSARDSTEAFF
TGTGCCAGCAGCGCAAGGGACAGCACTGAAGCTTTCTTT
>TRBD1|TRBV30|-|TRBJ1-5
CAWSRQGSVQPQHF
TGTGCCTGGAGCCGACAGGGGTCGGTCCAGCCCCAGCATTTT
>-|TRBV28|-|TRBJ2-7
CASSPRMDSYEQYF
TGTGCCAGCAGTCCCCGTATGGACAGTTACGAGCAGTACTTC
>-|TRBV28|-|TRBJ1-2
CASSSHGVGEDTF
TGTGCCAGCAGTTCCCACGGGGTAGGGGAGGACACCTTC
>-|TRBV30|-|TRBJ2-7
CAWSSMGNEQYF
TGTGCCTGGAGCTCGATGGGCAACGAGCAGTACTTC
>-|TRBV5-6|-|TRBJ1-3
CASSLGPRQTGNTIYF
TGTGCCAGCAGCTTGGGGCCAAGACAAACTGGAAACACCATATATTTT
>TRBD1|TRBV6-1|large|TRBJ1-5
CASSENRGGFRSNQPQHF
TGTGCCAGCAGTGAAAACAGGGGCGGATTTAGGAGCAATCAGCCCCAGCATTTT
>TRBD2|TRBV5-1|once|TRBJ2-1
CASSESGLAGGSYNEQFF
TGCGCCAGCAGCGAATCGGGACTAGCGGGGGGTTCCTACAATGAGCAGTTCTTC